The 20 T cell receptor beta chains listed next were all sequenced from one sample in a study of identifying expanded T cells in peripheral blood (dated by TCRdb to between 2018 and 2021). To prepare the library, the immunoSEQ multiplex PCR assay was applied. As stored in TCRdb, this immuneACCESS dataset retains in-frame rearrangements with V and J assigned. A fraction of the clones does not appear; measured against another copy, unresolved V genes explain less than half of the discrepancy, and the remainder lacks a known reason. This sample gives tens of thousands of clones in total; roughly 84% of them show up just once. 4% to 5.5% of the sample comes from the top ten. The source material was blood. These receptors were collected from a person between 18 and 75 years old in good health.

The CDR3: CASSYSIGNSYEQYF. CDR3 nucleotide sequence: TGTGCCAGCAGTTACTCGATTGGCAACTCCTACGAGCAGTACTTC. The rearrangement links TRBV6-5 to TRBJ2-7; D ambiguous. V was cut by 0 bases and J by 0 bases, with 9 bases left in between. The germline CDR1 and CDR2 sequences are MNHEY and SVGAGI. The CDR3 loop spans 15 amino acids.

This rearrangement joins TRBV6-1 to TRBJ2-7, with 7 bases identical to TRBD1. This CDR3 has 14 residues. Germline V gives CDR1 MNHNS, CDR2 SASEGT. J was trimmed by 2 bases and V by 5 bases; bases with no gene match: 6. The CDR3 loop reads CASSSTGVPYEQYF. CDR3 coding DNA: TGTGCCAGCAGTTCTACAGGGGTCCCCTACGAGCAGTACTTC.

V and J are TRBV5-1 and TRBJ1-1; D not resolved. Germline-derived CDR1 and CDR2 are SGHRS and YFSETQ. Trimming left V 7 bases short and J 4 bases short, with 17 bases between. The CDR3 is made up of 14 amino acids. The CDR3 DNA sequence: TGCGCCAGCCGCTGGAATGATGGGAGCACTGAAGCTTTCTTT. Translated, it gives CASRWNDGSTEAFF. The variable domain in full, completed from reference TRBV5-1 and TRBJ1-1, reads KAGVTQTPRYLIKTRGQQVTLSCSPISGHRSVSWYQQTPGQGLQFLFEYFSETQRNKGNFPGRFSGRQFSNSRSEMNVSTLELGDSALYLCASRWNDGSTEAFFGQGTRLTVV.

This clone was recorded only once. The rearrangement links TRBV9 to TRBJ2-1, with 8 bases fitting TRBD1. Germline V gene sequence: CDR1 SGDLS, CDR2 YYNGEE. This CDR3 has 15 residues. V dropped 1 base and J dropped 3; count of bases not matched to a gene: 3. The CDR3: CASSVKDRVYNEQFF. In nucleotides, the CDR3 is TGTGCCAGCAGCGTAAAGGACAGGGTCTACAATGAGCAGTTCTTC.

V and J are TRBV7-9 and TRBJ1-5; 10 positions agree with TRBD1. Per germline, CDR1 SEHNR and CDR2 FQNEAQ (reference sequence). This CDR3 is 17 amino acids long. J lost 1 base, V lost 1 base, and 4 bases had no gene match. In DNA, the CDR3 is TGTGCCAGCAGCTTAGGACAGGGGGCGGGAAGCAATCAGCCCCAGCATTTT. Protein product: CASSLGQGAGSNQPQHF.

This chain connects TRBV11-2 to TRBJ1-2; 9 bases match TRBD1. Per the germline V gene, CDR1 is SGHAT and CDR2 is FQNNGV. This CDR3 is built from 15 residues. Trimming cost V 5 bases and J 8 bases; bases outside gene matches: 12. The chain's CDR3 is CASSLHTGQGEGYTF. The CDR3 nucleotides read TGTGCCAGCAGCCTCCACACGGGACAGGGAGAAGGCTACACCTTC.

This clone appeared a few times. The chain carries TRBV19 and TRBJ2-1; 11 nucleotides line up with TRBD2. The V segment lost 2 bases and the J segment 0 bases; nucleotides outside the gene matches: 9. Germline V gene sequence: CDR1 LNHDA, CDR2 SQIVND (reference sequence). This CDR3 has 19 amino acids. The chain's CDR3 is CASSISASGGRSSYNEQFF. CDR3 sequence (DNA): TGTGCCAGTAGTATAAGTGCTAGCGGGGGGCGGAGCTCCTACAATGAGCAGTTCTTC.

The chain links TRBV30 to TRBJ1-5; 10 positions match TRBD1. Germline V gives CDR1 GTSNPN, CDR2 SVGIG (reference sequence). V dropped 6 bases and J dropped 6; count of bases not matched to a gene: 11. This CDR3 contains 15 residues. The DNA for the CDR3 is TGTGCCTGTGCGGGAGACAGGGGGCGACGTCAGCCCCAGCATTTT. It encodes CACAGDRGRRQPQHF.

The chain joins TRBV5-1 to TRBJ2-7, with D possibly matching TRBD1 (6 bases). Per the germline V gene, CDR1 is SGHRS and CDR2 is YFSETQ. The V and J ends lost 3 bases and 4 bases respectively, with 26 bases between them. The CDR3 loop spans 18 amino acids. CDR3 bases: TGCGCCAGCAGCTCATACCACCCAGGGGAAAGTATGGTGTACGAGCAGTACTTC. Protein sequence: CASSSYHPGESMVYEQYF.

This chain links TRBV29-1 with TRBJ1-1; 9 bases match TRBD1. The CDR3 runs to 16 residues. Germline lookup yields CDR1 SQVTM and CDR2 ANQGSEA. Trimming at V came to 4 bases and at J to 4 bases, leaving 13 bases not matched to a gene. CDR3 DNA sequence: TGCAGCGTTGCTTACGCGGGACAGGGCGGTCGCACTGAAGCTTTCTTT. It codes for CSVAYAGQGGRTEAFF.

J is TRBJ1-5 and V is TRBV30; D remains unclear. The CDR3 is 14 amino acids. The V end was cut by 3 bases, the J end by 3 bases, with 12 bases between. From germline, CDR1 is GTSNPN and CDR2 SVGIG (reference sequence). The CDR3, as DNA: TGTGCCTGGAGGCCTGCGGGCTCCAATCAGCCCCAGCATTTT. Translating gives CAWRPAGSNQPQHF. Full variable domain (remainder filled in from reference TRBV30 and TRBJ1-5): SQTIHQWPATLVQPVGSPLSLECTVEGTSNPNLYWYRQAAGRGLQLLFYSVGIGQISSEVPQNLSASRPQDRQFILSSKKLLLSDSGFYLCAWRPAGSNQPQHFGDGTRLSIL.

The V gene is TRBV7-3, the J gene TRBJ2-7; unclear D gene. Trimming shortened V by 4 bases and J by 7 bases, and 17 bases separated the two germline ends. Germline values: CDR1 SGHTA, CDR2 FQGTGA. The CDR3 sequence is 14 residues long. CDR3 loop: CASSSRLGMAEQYF. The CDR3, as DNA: TGTGCCAGCAGCTCTCGGTTGGGAATGGCGGAGCAGTACTTC.

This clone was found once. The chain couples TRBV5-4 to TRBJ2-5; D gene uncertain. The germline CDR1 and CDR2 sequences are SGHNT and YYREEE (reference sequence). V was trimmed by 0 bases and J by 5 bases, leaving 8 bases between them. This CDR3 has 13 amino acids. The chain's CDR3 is CASSLADTETQYF. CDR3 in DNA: TGTGCCAGCAGCTTGGCCGATACGGAGACCCAGTACTTC.

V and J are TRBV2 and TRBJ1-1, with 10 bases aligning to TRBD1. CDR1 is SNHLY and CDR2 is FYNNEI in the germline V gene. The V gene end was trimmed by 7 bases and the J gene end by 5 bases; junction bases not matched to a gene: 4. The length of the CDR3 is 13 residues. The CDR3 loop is CASTGTGVTEAFF. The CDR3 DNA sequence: TGTGCCAGCACCGGGACAGGGGTGACTGAAGCTTTCTTT.

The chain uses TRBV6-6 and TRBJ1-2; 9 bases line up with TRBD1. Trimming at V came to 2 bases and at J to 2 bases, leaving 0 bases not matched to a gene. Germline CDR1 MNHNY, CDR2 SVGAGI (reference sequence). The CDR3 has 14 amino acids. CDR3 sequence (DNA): TGTGCCAGCAGTTACACAGGGGGCAACTATGGCTACACCTTC. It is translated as CASSYTGGNYGYTF.

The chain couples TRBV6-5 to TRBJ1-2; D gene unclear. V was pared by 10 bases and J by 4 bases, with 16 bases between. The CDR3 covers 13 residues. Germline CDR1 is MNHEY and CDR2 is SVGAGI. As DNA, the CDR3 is TGTGCCACTAGGTGGGGAGGTTTCTATGGCTACACCTTC. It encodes CATRWGGFYGYTF.

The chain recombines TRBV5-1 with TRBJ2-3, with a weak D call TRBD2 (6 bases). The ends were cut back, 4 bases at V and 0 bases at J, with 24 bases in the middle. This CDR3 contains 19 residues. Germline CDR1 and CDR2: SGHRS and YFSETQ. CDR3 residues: CASSRRPVSTSTSTDTQYF. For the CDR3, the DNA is TGCGCCAGCAGCCGTAGGCCCGTATCGACTAGTACTAGCACAGATACGCAGTATTTT.

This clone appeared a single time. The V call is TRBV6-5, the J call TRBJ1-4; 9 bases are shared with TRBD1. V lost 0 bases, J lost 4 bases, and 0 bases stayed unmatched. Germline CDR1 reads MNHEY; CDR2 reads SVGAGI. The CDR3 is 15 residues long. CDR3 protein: CASSYSGQGNEKLFF. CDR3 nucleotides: TGTGCCAGCAGTTACTCGGGACAGGGTAATGAAAAACTGTTTTTT.

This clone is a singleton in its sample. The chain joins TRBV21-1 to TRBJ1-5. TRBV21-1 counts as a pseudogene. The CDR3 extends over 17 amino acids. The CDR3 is CASSKSAFSGWNQPQHF. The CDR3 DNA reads TGTGCCAGCAGCAAAAGCGCCTTTTCGGGGTGGAATCAGCCCCAGCATTTT.

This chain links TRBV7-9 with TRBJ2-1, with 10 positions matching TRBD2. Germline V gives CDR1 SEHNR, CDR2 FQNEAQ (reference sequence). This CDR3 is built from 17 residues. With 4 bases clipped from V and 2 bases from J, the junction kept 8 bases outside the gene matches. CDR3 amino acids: CASSYGLAGATYNEQFF. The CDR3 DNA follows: TGTGCCAGCAGCTACGGTCTAGCGGGGGCCACCTACAATGAGCAGTTCTTC.